The sequence of this TCR beta chain was determined in a study of blood T cells in healthy people across ages. General observations from the study: Long-lived donors exceeded aged donors in naive CD4+ cells and diversity. Naive and antigen-experienced cells could not be conclusively compared, given unsorted PBMCs.

Combining a sample-barcoded 5' primer with a J-beta primer mix, a second PCR ran for 7 to 11 cycles. TCRdb reprocessed the 5' RACE reads with MiXCR, giving one entry per CDR3 protein. The sample includes some 940,000 distinct CDR3 sequences, 29% seen only once; the top ten take about 9.4%. This clonotype was counted between two and nine times. No antigen is known for it. With V trimmed by 5 bases and J by 6 bases, 5 bases remained unmatched. There are 14 residues in the CDR3. The data also belong to a second study, concerning T cells of mothers and their children. From that second work: Slightly higher but non-significant overlap marked related mother-child pairs versus unrelated pairs.

The receptor was isolated from a middle-aged woman in good health. What was sequenced was blood. The chain employs TRBV12-3 or TRBV12-4 and TRBJ1-5; 9 bases align to TRBD1. The CDR3 DNA reads as TGTGCCAGCAGTCACACAGGGGGCTCTCAGCCCCAGCATTTT. Its protein product is CASSHTGGSQPQHF.